Following are 20 T cell receptor beta chains from one sample sequenced in a study of blood T cells in healthy people across ages. Together with a sample-barcoded 5' primer, a J-beta primer mix was included in a second PCR lasting about 7 to 11 cycles. TCRdb re-called the 5' RACE reads through MiXCR, storing one row per CDR3 protein. This table has under 750,000 distinct CDR3 sequences, around half appearing once. The sample was blood. The origin of the receptors is a man older than 75 in good health.

To note about this clonotype: A much larger clone sits a single nucleotide away, making a read error possible. V usage is TRBV29-1 and J usage is TRBJ2-7, with D perhaps matching TRBD1 (6 bases). The CDR3 runs 13 residues. The germline V gene encodes CDR1 SQVTM and CDR2 ANQGSEA. The CDR3 region has the DNA TGCAGCGTCGACTCCAGGGGAACCTACGAGCGGTACTTC. Translating it yields CSVDSRGTYERYF.

About this clonotype itself: A much larger clone differs from this one at a single base, so this may be a read error. The J gene is TRBJ2-7, the V gene TRBV6-6, with TRBD2 identical over 12 bases. Losses at the gene ends were 2 bases for V and 2 bases for J; bases not matched to a gene: 7. Germline V gene data show CDR1 as MNHNY and CDR2 as SVGAGI (reference sequence). The CDR3 is 17 residues long. The CDR3 nucleotides are TGTGCCAGCAGTTACACGAAGACTAGCGGGGGAGCCTACGAGCAGTACTTC. It codes for CASSYTKTSGGAYEQYF.

V usage is TRBV20-1 and J usage is TRBJ2-1; 9 bases are a match to TRBD2. Germline CDR1 is DFQATT and CDR2 is SNEGSKA (reference sequence). This CDR3 is built from 15 residues. The junction had 11 bases not matched to a gene; V was cut back by 6 bases and J by 5 bases. CDR3 sequence (DNA): TGCAGTGCCCCCAATAGCGGGGGATTCAACAATGAGCAGTTCTTC. As protein: CSAPNSGGFNNEQFF.

In this sample, this clonotype turned up many times. This chain links TRBV20-1 with TRBJ2-1; D could derive from TRBD1 or TRBD2 (5 bases each). The CDR3 contains 14 residues. Germline V gene sequence: CDR1 DFQATT, CDR2 SNEGSKA (reference sequence). Trimming took 8 bases from V and 7 from J, leaving 21 bases between them. CDR3 sequence reads: CSWGSGSQKNEQFF. The CDR3 DNA follows: TGCAGTTGGGGGTCGGGTAGCCAGAAGAATGAGCAGTTCTTC.

In this sample, this clonotype turned up a few times. The rearrangement links TRBV15 to TRBJ2-7; D is uncertain. From germline, CDR1 is LNHNV and CDR2 YYDKDF (reference sequence). This CDR3 has 13 residues. The V end was cut by 0 bases, the J end by 2 bases, with 5 bases between. The CDR3 loop reads CATSRDLAYEQYF. For the CDR3, the DNA is TGTGCCACCAGCAGAGATTTAGCCTACGAGCAGTACTTC.

The J gene is TRBJ2-7, the V gene TRBV4-2, with a weak D call TRBD1 (5 bases). Trimming shortened V by 1 base and J by 2 bases, and 12 bases separated the two germline ends. Germline CDR1 LGHNA, CDR2 YNFKEQ. CDR3 length equals 15 residues. This CDR3 reads CASSQGRQLPYEQYF. The CDR3 nucleotides read TGTGCCAGCAGCCAAGGGCGACAGCTCCCCTACGAGCAGTACTTC.

The V call is TRBV29-1, the J call TRBJ2-1; 7 bases match TRBD2. The CDR3 spans 13 residues. CDR1 SQVTM and CDR2 ANQGSEA come from the germline V gene. The ends lost 3 bases at V and 7 bases at J; junction bases unmatched: 6. CDR3 region: CSVDLAGANEQFF. The CDR3 coding sequence is TGCAGCGTTGACTTGGCGGGAGCGAATGAGCAGTTCTTC.

This clonotype was detected a few times. The V and J genes are TRBV3-1 and TRBJ2-7, with TRBD2 matching over 9 bases. Germline CDR1 and CDR2: LGHDT and YNNKEL (reference sequence). The V and J ends lost 0 bases and 0 bases, in that order; junction bases with no gene match: 3. The CDR3 sequence is 16 residues long. Written as DNA, the CDR3 is TGTGCCAGCAGCCAAGATCCGACTAGCGGCTCCTACGAGCAGTACTTC. It yields the protein CASSQDPTSGSYEQYF.

This clonotype was detected a few times. The rearrangement uses TRBV7-2 and TRBJ1-6; no definite D call. The V gene lost 1 base and the J gene lost 3 bases, with 10 bases spanning the gap. The germline gives CDR1 SGHTA, CDR2 FQGNSA. The CDR3 has 16 amino acids. This CDR3 reads CASSLEGSRYNSPLHF. DNA for the CDR3: TGTGCCAGCAGCTTAGAGGGCAGCCGCTATAATTCACCCCTCCACTTT. The variable domain in full, completed from reference TRBV7-2 and TRBJ1-6, reads GAGVSQSPSNKVTEKGKDVELRCDPISGHTALYWYRQSLGQGLEFLIYFQGNSAPDKSGLPSDRFSAERTGGSVSTLTIQRTQQEDSAVYLCASSLEGSRYNSPLHFGNGTRLTVT.

This chain links TRBV20-1 with TRBJ1-5; weak D call: TRBD1 (5 bases). Germline values: CDR1 DFQATT, CDR2 SNEGSKA (reference sequence). The CDR3 spans 15 residues. Trimming cost V 3 bases and J 2 bases, with 14 bases left between them. CDR3: CSARTARTGNQPQHF. CDR3 DNA sequence: TGCAGTGCTAGGACAGCCAGAACGGGCAATCAGCCCCAGCATTTT.

The chain uses TRBV29-1 and TRBJ1-1; TRBD1 agrees at 7 bases. The V gene end was trimmed by 5 bases and the J gene end by 1 base; junction bases not matched to a gene: 10. There are 15 residues in the CDR3. Germline values: CDR1 SQVTM, CDR2 ANQGSEA. CDR3: CSVRAAGGWNTEAFF. The CDR3 bases are TGCAGCGTTCGAGCCGCAGGGGGGTGGAACACTGAAGCTTTCTTT.

This clonotype turned up a few times. The chain joins TRBV27 to TRBJ2-3; 11 bases are shared with TRBD2. This CDR3 region has 15 residues. Germline V CDR1 and CDR2: MNHEY, SMNVEV (reference sequence). Unmatched junction bases numbered 5, after V lost 5 bases and J lost 4 bases. Here the CDR3 DNA reads TGTGCCAGCAGTCTGACTAGCGGGACTTCAGATACGCAGTATTTT. Protein product: CASSLTSGTSDTQYF.

Notes on this clonotype: At one end the junction does not follow the germline gene, possibly because of a read error. The chain couples TRBV28 to TRBJ1-1; 8 bases agree with TRBD1. The V gene's germline CDR1 is MDHEN and CDR2 SYDVKM. The CDR3 runs 13 residues. The CDR3 loop reads CASKNRGDTEAFF. As DNA, the CDR3 is TGTGCTAGCAAGAACAGGGGGGACACTGAAGCTTTCTTT. The variable domain in full, completed from reference TRBV28 and TRBJ1-1, reads DVKVTQSSRYLVKRTGEKVFLECVQDMDHENMFWYRQDPGLGLRLIYFSYDVKMKEKGDIPEGYSVSREKKERFSLILESASTNQTSMYLCASKNRGDTEAFFGQGTRLTVV.

This rearrangement joins TRBV18 to TRBJ2-1; D is possibly TRBD2 (5 bases). Trimming stripped 2 bases from V and 11 bases from J, with 10 bases between. Per germline, CDR1 KGHSH and CDR2 LQKENI. The CDR3 spans 12 residues. This CDR3 is CASSPGGGQQFF. The DNA for the CDR3 is TGTGCCAGCTCACCAGGTGGCGGGCAGCAGTTCTTC.

The rearrangement joins TRBV6-6 to TRBJ2-7; 9 bases match TRBD1. The J segment lost 6 bases and the V segment lost 8 bases, leaving 14 bases of the junction unmatched. Germline V gives CDR1 MNHNY, CDR2 SVGAGI (reference sequence). The CDR3 loop spans 15 amino acids. The CDR3 loop reads CASRLRLDRGREQYF. The CDR3 DNA is TGTGCCAGCCGACTTCGTTTGGACAGGGGACGCGAGCAGTACTTC.

The chain carries TRBV5-1 and TRBJ2-1; 8 nucleotides align to TRBD2. Per germline, CDR1 SGHRS and CDR2 YFSETQ. With 2 bases clipped from V and 0 bases from J, the junction kept 4 bases outside the gene matches. This CDR3 has 16 amino acids. CDR3 protein: CASSFGSGNSYNEQFF. As DNA, the CDR3 is TGCGCCAGCAGCTTTGGTAGCGGGAACTCCTACAATGAGCAGTTCTTC.

V is TRBV4-1 and J is TRBJ1-4; the D gene is possibly TRBD1 (5 bases). This CDR3 is built from 17 residues. Germline assignment: CDR1 MGHRA and CDR2 YSYEKL. V dropped 0 bases and J dropped 8 bases, with 19 bases sitting between them. As DNA, the CDR3 is TGCGCCAGCAGCCAAGACTTTTATGGAGGGGCAGGGGAAAAACTGTTTTTT. This translates into CASSQDFYGGAGEKLFF.

The gene calls are TRBV4-2 and TRBJ2-5; TRBD2 agrees at 7 bases. CDR1 LGHNA and CDR2 YNFKEQ come from the germline V gene. The CDR3 is 19 residues long. V was clipped by 0 bases and J by 3 bases; unmatched bases: 16. In nucleotides, the CDR3 is TGTGCCAGCAGCCAAGAAGCGGGGACCCTAGGGACTAAAAAAGAGACCCAGTACTTC. Translation gives CASSQEAGTLGTKKETQYF.

The chain has TRBV3-1 and TRBJ1-4, with D possibly matching TRBD1 (5 bases). From germline, CDR1 is LGHDT and CDR2 YNNKEL (reference sequence). The V end was cut by 3 bases, the J end by 4 bases, with 24 bases between. CDR3 length equals 19 residues. The CDR3 coding sequence is TGTGCCAGCAGCCAGCTATCCTTCCGGGGGACCGGCCGTAATGAAAAACTGTTTTTT. Translating gives CASSQLSFRGTGRNEKLFF. The full variable domain, rest sourced from reference TRBV3-1 and TRBJ1-4, is DTAVSQTPKYLVTQMGNDKSIKCEQNLGHDTMYWYKQDSKKFLKIMFSYNNKELIINETVPNRFSPKSPDKAHLNLHINSLELGDSAVYFCASSQLSFRGTGRNEKLFFGSGTQLSVL.

This sequence joins TRBV3-1 and TRBJ2-5, with D possibly being TRBD1 or TRBD2 (5 bases each). The CDR3 has 15 amino acids. CDR1 is LGHDT and CDR2 is YNNKEL in the germline V gene (reference sequence). Trimming took 3 bases from V and 1 from J, leaving 12 bases between them. CDR3 in DNA: TGTGCCAGCAGCCATCGTAGGGACGGCCAAGAGACCCAGTACTTC. Encoded protein: CASSHRRDGQETQYF.